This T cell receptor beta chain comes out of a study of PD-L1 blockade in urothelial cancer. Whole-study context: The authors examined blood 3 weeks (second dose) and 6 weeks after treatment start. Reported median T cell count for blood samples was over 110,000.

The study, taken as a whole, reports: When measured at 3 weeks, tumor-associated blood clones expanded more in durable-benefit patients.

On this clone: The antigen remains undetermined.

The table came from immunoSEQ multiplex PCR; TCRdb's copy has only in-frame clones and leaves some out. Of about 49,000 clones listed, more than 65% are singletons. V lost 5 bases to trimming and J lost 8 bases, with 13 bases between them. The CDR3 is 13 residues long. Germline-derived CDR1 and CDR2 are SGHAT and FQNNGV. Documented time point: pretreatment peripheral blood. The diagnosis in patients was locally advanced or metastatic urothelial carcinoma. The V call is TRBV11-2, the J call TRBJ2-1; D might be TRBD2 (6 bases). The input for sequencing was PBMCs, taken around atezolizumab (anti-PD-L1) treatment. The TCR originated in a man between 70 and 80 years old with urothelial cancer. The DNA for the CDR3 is TGTGCCAGCAGCGCTATTACTAGCTATGAGCAGTTCTTC. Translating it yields CASSAITSYEQFF.